This T cell receptor beta chain was sequenced during a study of blood T cells in healthy people across ages. A second roughly 6 to 11 cycle PCR used barcoded and J-beta primers. TCRdb independently ran MiXCR on the 5' RACE reads; one entry per CDR3 protein. The top ten hold approximately 3.6% of the sample, which has around 500,000 distinct CDR3 sequences, about 26% seen once. Between the trimmed V and J ends, which lost 4 bases and 0 bases, there was a span of 10 bases. Germline V gives CDR1 SGHTA, CDR2 FQGNSA. The CDR3 loop spans 15 amino acids. These sequences were also reported in another study, on T cells of mothers and their children. That paper adds: A few healthy Caucasian mothers served as donors, and their six children did as well.

The sequencing input was blood. The clonotype was recovered from a boy under 10 years old in good health. The chain combines TRBV7-2 with TRBJ2-4; no clear D. For the CDR3, the DNA is TGTGCCAGCAGCTCCAAAAGCTTAGCCAAAAACATTCAGTACTTC. It codes for CASSSKSLAKNIQYF.